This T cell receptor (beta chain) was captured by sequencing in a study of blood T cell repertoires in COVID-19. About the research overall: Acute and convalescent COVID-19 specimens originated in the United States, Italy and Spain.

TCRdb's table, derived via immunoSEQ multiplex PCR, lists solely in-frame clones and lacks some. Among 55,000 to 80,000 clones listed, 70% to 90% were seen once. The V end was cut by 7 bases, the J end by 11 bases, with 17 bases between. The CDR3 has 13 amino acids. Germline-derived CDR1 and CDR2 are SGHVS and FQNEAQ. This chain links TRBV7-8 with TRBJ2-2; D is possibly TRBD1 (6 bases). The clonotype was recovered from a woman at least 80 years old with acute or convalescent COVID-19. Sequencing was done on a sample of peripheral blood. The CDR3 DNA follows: TGTGCCAGCATCCTAGCCCAACAGGGCGAGCTGTTTTTT. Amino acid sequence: CASILAQQGELFF.